The 20 T cell receptor beta chains listed next were all sequenced from one sample in a study of T cells expressing NK-cell markers. TCRdb reprocessed the 5' RACE reads and stores each CDR3 protein as one record, lacking DNA. The clone table shows 550,000 to 600,000 distinct CDR3 sequences, with the ten largest holding approximately 3.5%. Material: blood T cells: a sorted CD56 or NKG2C T cell subset, CD4+ or CD8+ T cells, or bulk PBMC T cells (not recorded which). The origin of the receptors is a man aged 18 to 35 in good health.

V and J are TRBV29-1 and TRBJ1-1. There are 15 residues in the CDR3. Germline V CDR1 and CDR2: SQVTM, ANQGSEA. CDR3 sequence: CSVEERGGGITEAFF.

The chain couples TRBV27 to TRBJ2-7. Germline values: CDR1 MNHEY, CDR2 SMNVEV (reference sequence). The CDR3 spans 12 residues. CDR3 in amino acids: CASSLSGYEQYF.

J is TRBJ1-1 and V is TRBV19. The CDR3 spans 14 residues. Per the germline V gene, CDR1 is LNHDA and CDR2 is SQIVND (reference sequence). The CDR3 is CASSVQAGEPEAFF. The entire variable domain, with the rest obtained from reference TRBV19 and TRBJ1-1, is as follows: DGGITQSPKYLFRKEGQNVTLSCEQNLNHDAMYWYRQDPGQGLRLIYYSQIVNDFQKGDIAEGYSVSREKKESFPLTVTSAQKNPTAFYLCASSVQAGEPEAFFGQGTRLTVV.

This rearrangement joins TRBV30 to TRBJ1-5; without DNA, the TCRdb call of TRBD1 cannot be checked. Germline V gives CDR1 GTSNPN, CDR2 SVGIG (reference sequence). CDR3 length: 16 residues. CDR3 loop: CAWSIPGTGNNQPQHF.

V and J are TRBV2 and TRBJ2-1; the D call from TCRdb, TRBD2, cannot be confirmed without DNA. The CDR3 is made up of 16 amino acids. Looked up from germline, CDR1 is SNHLY and CDR2 is FYNNEI. The CDR3 reads CASRSIAGVLNNEQFF.

V and J are TRBV6-1 and TRBJ2-1; TCRdb names TRBD1, which stays unverified in the absence of DNA. This CDR3 contains 16 residues. The germline V gene has CDR1 MNHNS and CDR2 SASEGT. This CDR3 is CASSRSGREPYNEQFF.

The chain is built from TRBV28 and TRBJ2-1; the D call from TCRdb, TRBD1, cannot be confirmed without DNA. CDR1 and CDR2 (germline): MDHEN, SYDVKM. CDR3 size: 14 residues. The CDR3 protein is CASRRIGQGRWQFF.

The genes are TRBV6-1 and TRBJ2-1. The V gene's germline CDR1 is MNHNS and CDR2 SASEGT. CDR3 length: 13 residues. The CDR3 region is CATSARLYNEQFF.

The chain employs TRBV19 and TRBJ2-1; TCRdb calls TRBD2, which cannot be checked without DNA. Germline CDR1 reads LNHDA; CDR2 reads SQIVND (reference sequence). The CDR3 is 21 amino acids. CDR3 in amino acids: CASSTYTWTSFAIRSYNEQFF.

V usage is TRBV7-9 and J usage is TRBJ2-3. CDR1 SEHNR and CDR2 FQNEAQ come from the germline V gene (reference sequence). CDR3 length: 13 amino acids. CDR3 protein: CASSPEESDTQYF.

The chain couples TRBV12-3 or TRBV12-4 to TRBJ2-7; the TCRdb call, TRBD1, lacks DNA for checking. The CDR3 contains 16 residues. The CDR3 protein is CASSPPPGQGNYEQYF.

The V call is TRBV12-3 or TRBV12-4, the J call TRBJ2-5. The CDR3 runs to 15 residues. The CDR3 protein is CASSLALGQQETQYF.

The V call is TRBV11-2, the J call TRBJ2-1. This CDR3 comprises 15 residues. CDR1 is SGHAT, CDR2 FQNNGV, per germline. CDR3 sequence reads: CASSLDRTRRDEQFF.

The CDR3 loop reads CAASGGVLYEQYF. The chain has TRBV10-3 and TRBJ2-7. The CDR3 contains 13 residues. Germline V gene lookup returns CDR1 ENHRY and CDR2 SYGVKD.

The chain uses TRBV10-3 and TRBJ2-2; absent DNA, TCRdb's TRBD1 call cannot be checked. The CDR3 has 19 amino acids. Per germline, CDR1 ENHRY and CDR2 SYGVKD. CDR3 loop: CATTDPGQGILWHTGELFF.

This chain uses TRBV7-8 with TRBJ2-3; TCRdb picks TRBD2, but there is no DNA to check that call. Germline V gives CDR1 SGHVS, CDR2 FQNEAQ. The CDR3 spans 17 residues. The CDR3 is CASSLAQASGTSDTQYF.

This chain uses TRBV7-6 with TRBJ2-7; as DNA is missing, the TRBD2 call by TCRdb cannot be tested. The CDR3 has 18 amino acids. In germline, CDR1 is SGHVS, CDR2 FNYEAQ. The CDR3 protein is CASSRSGVAGGPSYEQYF. Full variable domain (missing parts from reference TRBV7-6 and TRBJ2-7): GAGVSQSPRYKVTKRGQDVALRCDPISGHVSLYWYRQALGQGPEFLTYFNYEAQQDKSGLPNDRFSAERPEGSISTLTIQRTEQRDSAMYRCASSRSGVAGGPSYEQYFGPGTRLTVT.

This rearrangement joins TRBV20-1 to TRBJ1-2. Per the germline V gene, CDR1 is DFQATT and CDR2 is SNEGSKA (reference sequence). The CDR3 is 11 amino acids. The CDR3 protein is CSATDGYGYTF.

The V call is TRBV6-5, the J call TRBJ1-4. This CDR3 has 16 amino acids. Germline loops: CDR1 MNHEY, CDR2 SVGAGI. The CDR3 here is CASSYRSRRTFEKLFF.

The rearrangement uses TRBV5-1 and TRBJ1-3; TCRdb outputs TRBD1, but without DNA this stays unchecked. Per the germline V gene, CDR1 is SGHRS and CDR2 is YFSETQ. The CDR3 has 15 amino acids. CDR3 in amino acids: CASSLEGQAGNTIYF.